This T cell receptor beta chain stems from a study of shared clonotypes between healthy human individuals. The protocol was immunoSEQ multiplex PCR, while the TCRdb copy is restricted to in-frame clones and leaves out a portion. Counted here are about 2.3 million clones, about 90% occurring once; the ten biggest clones make up 0.37%. About this clone itself: Other nucleotide sequences in the sample specify the same CDR3.

All donors were healthy HIV-negative adults lacking recent acute infections or vaccinations. The CDR3 runs 14 residues. V lost 4 bases and J lost 3; bases outside the gene matches: 6. CDR1 is SGHRS, CDR2 YFSETQ, per germline. The clonotype comes from a man younger than 35 in good health. Some clones in this sample may be carry-over from other donors' samples. Material for sequencing was naive CD4+ T cells from PBMCs. Described subset: CD45RA+ positively selected. The J gene is TRBJ1-1, the V gene TRBV5-1, with 7 bases matching TRBD1. The CDR3 nucleotides are TGCGCCAGCAGCCGACAGGGAAGTGACACTGAAGCTTTCTTT. Residues: CASSRQGSDTEAFF. The full variable domain, rest sourced from reference TRBV5-1 and TRBJ1-1, is KAGVTQTPRYLIKTRGQQVTLSCSPISGHRSVSWYQQTPGQGLQFLFEYFSETQRNKGNFPGRFSGRQFSNSRSEMNVSTLELGDSALYLCASSRQGSDTEAFFGQGTRLTVV.